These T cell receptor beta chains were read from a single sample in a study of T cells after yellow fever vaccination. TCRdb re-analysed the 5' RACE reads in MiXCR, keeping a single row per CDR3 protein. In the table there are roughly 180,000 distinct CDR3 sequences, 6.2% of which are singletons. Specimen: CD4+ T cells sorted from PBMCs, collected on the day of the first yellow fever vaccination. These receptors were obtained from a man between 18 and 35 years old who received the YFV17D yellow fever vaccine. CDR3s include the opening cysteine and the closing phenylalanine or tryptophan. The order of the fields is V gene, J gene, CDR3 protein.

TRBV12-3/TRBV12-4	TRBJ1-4	CASSLGQLEKLFF
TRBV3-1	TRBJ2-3	CASSQYLAGTTDTQYF
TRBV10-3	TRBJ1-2	CAITDTYGYTF
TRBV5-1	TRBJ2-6	CASSSGPSGANVLTF
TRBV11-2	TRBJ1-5	CASSLSFTRGEPQHF
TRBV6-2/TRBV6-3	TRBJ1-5	CASSPGPNRGKVYSNQPQHF
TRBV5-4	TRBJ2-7	CASSIGPTGEIDYEQYF
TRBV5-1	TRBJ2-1	CASSLAGRRTYNEQFF
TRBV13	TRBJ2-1	CASSYLGTSGYNEQFF
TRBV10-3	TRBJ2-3	CAIRDSSTDTQYF
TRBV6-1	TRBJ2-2	CASSEPNTGELFF
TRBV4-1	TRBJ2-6	CASSPAPLTSRGSGANVLTF
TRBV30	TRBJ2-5	CAWSVSQTQYF
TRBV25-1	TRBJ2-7	CASTKNSLYEQYF
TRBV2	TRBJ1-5	CASSDAGRGQPQHF
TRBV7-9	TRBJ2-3	CASSPTWGDTQYF
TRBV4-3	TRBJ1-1	CASSQEVGPGLNTEAFF
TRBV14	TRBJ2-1	CASSYITGGRYNNEQFF
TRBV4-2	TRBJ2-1	CTSSRTSGEGGGADEQFF
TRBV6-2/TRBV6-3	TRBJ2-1	CASRNFGSYNEQFF